The 28 T cell receptor beta chains presented below share a single source sample, sequenced in a study of T cells in Graves' hyperthyroidism and ophthalmopathy. There were TCR beta CDR3 regions amplified from RNA transcripts. First-round RT-PCR targeting the TCR CDR3 was performed with the HTBI primer set. TCRdb redid the calling of the multiplex PCR reads with MiXCR, one entry per CDR3 protein. This table has about 350,000 distinct CDR3 sequences, about 14% appearing once. The material sequenced was blood. Receptor source: a woman aged 25 to 39 with Graves' hyperthyroidism.

This clonotype has at least ten counts. This rearrangement joins TRBV28 to TRBJ1-5, with TRBD1 matching over 8 bases. J gave up 1 base and V 0 bases, and 8 bases lay outside the gene matches. The V gene's germline CDR1 is MDHEN and CDR2 SYDVKM. CDR3 length equals 18 residues. Here the CDR3 DNA reads TGTGCCAGCAGTTTATGGAGTGACAGGGGCTCAAGCAATCAGCCCCAGCATTTT. Translating it yields CASSLWSDRGSSNQPQHF.

This clonotype appeared a single time. The gene calls are TRBV7-9 and TRBJ1-6, with 10 positions matching TRBD1. The CDR3 is 15 residues long. The J segment lost 9 bases and the V segment lost 5 bases, leaving 7 bases of the junction unmatched. Germline V CDR1 and CDR2: SEHNR, FQNEAQ (reference sequence). Here the CDR3 reads CASSGSGTGVSPLHF. For the CDR3, the DNA is TGTGCCAGCAGCGGGTCCGGGACAGGGGTTTCACCCCTCCACTTT.

This clonotype appeared many times. The chain has TRBV29-1 and TRBJ2-5, with 8 nucleotides matching TRBD2. Germline lookup yields CDR1 SQVTM and CDR2 ANQGSEA. Trimming at V came to 6 bases and at J to 4 bases, leaving 4 bases not matched to a gene. This CDR3 contains 12 residues. CDR3 DNA sequence: TGCAGCGTCGGAGCGGGAGTAGAGACCCAGTACTTC. Its translation is CSVGAGVETQYF.

This sequence joins TRBV27 and TRBJ2-4; D gene uncertain. V was trimmed by 6 bases and J by 3 bases, leaving 18 bases between them. This CDR3 contains 16 residues. Germline CDR1 and CDR2: MNHEY and SMNVEV (reference sequence). DNA of the CDR3: TGTGCCAGCAGGAGTATCAGTGGAAGGGACAAAAACATTCAGTACTTC. It specifies CASRSISGRDKNIQYF.

This clonotype was observed at least ten times. The chain uses TRBV6-2 or TRBV6-3 and TRBJ2-7; TRBD1 or TRBD2 may be the D gene (5 bases each). V lost 5 bases, J lost 3 bases, and 14 bases lay in between. CDR1 and CDR2 (germline): MNHEY, SVGEGT. This CDR3 contains 14 residues. CDR3 in DNA: TGTGCCAGCAGTCACAAGGGACGTTACTACGAGCAGTACTTC. Translation: CASSHKGRYYEQYF.

The chain uses TRBV19 and TRBJ2-1; D gene uncertain. The CDR3 loop spans 14 amino acids. Trimming shortened V by 5 bases and J by 0 bases, and 8 bases separated the two germline ends. Per germline, CDR1 LNHDA and CDR2 SQIVND (reference sequence). The CDR3 DNA follows: TGTGCCAGTAGTCACAGCAGCTCCTACAATGAGCAGTTCTTC. Protein: CASSHSSSYNEQFF.

There are many counts of this clonotype. The chain is built from TRBV11-2 and TRBJ2-5; D possibly matches TRBD1 or TRBD2 (5 bases each). This CDR3 contains 13 residues. Germline assignment: CDR1 SGHAT and CDR2 FQNNGV. Trimming pared 6 bases from V and 5 bases from J, leaving 13 bases between. CDR3 amino acids: CASSPWGWETQYF. CDR3 sequence (DNA): TGTGCCAGCAGTCCCTGGGGGTGGGAGACCCAGTACTTC.

CDR3 DNA: TGTGCCAGCAGTCGAACGGGATTCTACGAGCAGTACTTC. Protein sequence: CASSRTGFYEQYF. The V and J genes are TRBV25-1 and TRBJ2-7; maybe TRBD2 (5 bases). Germline V gene lookup returns CDR1 MGHDK and CDR2 SYGVNS. Trimming took off 5 bases at V and 3 bases at J, with 11 bases between the two ends. CDR3 size: 13 residues.

The rearrangement uses TRBV19 and TRBJ1-5; possible D gene TRBD1, 6 bases. The CDR3 has 14 residues. The V and J ends lost 5 bases and 4 bases respectively, with 12 bases between them. Germline V lookup: CDR1 LNHDA, CDR2 SQIVND (reference sequence). The CDR3 is CASSQTGLNQPQHF. CDR3 in DNA: TGTGCCAGTAGTCAGACAGGACTAAATCAGCCCCAGCATTTT.

This clonotype showed up just a few times. The chain joins TRBV7-2 to TRBJ2-7, with no clear D. The CDR3 runs to 15 residues. CDR1 is SGHTA and CDR2 is FQGNSA in the germline V gene. Trimming took 1 base from V and 2 from J, leaving 12 bases between them. Here the CDR3 DNA reads TGTGCCAGCAGCTTAGAACTTCTAAGGGCCTACGAGCAGTACTTC. Translation gives CASSLELLRAYEQYF.

This chain joins TRBV13 and TRBJ1-6; no reliable D call. CDR1 and CDR2 (germline): PRHDT, FYEKMQ (reference sequence). V lost 3 bases and J lost 7, with 10 bases in between. This CDR3 has 14 amino acids. CDR3 DNA sequence: TGTGCCAGCAGCTTTATCCGGGGAAATTCACCCCTCCACTTT. Its translation is CASSFIRGNSPLHF.

This clonotype was counted at least ten times. DNA of the CDR3: TGCAGTGCTAGTCCGGGAAGGGGCGTCTATGGCTACACCTTC. Its translation: CSASPGRGVYGYTF. V usage is TRBV20-1 and J usage is TRBJ1-2; D perhaps matches TRBD1 (5 bases). Germline V lookup: CDR1 DFQATT, CDR2 SNEGSKA (reference sequence). Trimming cost V 3 bases and J 4 bases, with 15 bases left between them. CDR3 length: 14 residues.

This clonotype was observed at least ten times. J is TRBJ1-1 and V is TRBV6-1; 10 nucleotides align to TRBD1. V was clipped by 2 bases and J by 5 bases; unmatched bases: 5. Germline V gene lookup returns CDR1 MNHNS and CDR2 SASEGT. CDR3 size: 15 residues. The CDR3 nucleotides read TGTGCCAGCAGTGAATTGGGACAGGGGTTAACTGAAGCTTTCTTT. As protein: CASSELGQGLTEAFF.

Ten or more counts support this clonotype. This chain links TRBV12-3 or TRBV12-4 with TRBJ2-7, with 8 bases matching TRBD2. J gave up 2 bases and V 5 bases, and 2 bases lay outside the gene matches. The CDR3 sequence is 13 residues long. The DNA for the CDR3 is TGTGCCAGCAGTCGGGGGGGACCCTACGAGCAGTACTTC. It translates to CASSRGGPYEQYF.

This clonotype was observed many times. The genes are TRBV12-3 or TRBV12-4 and TRBJ2-3, with 9 positions matching TRBD2. The CDR3 loop spans 19 amino acids. Trimming cost V 3 bases and J 1 base; bases outside gene matches: 14. In DNA, the CDR3 is TGTGCCAGCAGTTTCTCGTACATCTTAGCGGGAGTGGGCACAGATACGCAGTATTTT. Amino acid sequence: CASSFSYILAGVGTDTQYF.

This clonotype was recorded at least ten times. The J gene is TRBJ1-1, the V gene TRBV11-3, with 8 bases fitting TRBD1. This CDR3 is 12 amino acids long. Germline V CDR1 and CDR2: SGHNT, YENEEA. V lost 5 bases and J lost 8; bases outside the gene matches: 4. The CDR3 DNA is TGTGCCAGCAGCCTTGACAGGGGCGAAGCTTTCTTT. Protein sequence: CASSLDRGEAFF.

This clonotype was seen only a few times. V usage is TRBV6-2 or TRBV6-3 and J usage is TRBJ2-4, with unresolved D. The CDR3 extends over 13 amino acids. Germline V lookup: CDR1 MNHEY, CDR2 SVGEGT. Deletions cut 9 bases from V and 1 base from J, with 10 bases between. CDR3: CASCLGAKNIQYF. The CDR3 DNA follows: TGTGCCAGTTGCTTGGGCGCCAAAAACATTCAGTACTTC.

The V and J genes are TRBV7-2 and TRBJ1-2; 9 bases align to TRBD1. CDR3 length: 15 residues. V shed 5 bases, J shed 3 bases, and the junction held 7 bases outside the gene matches. CDR1 SGHTA and CDR2 FQGNSA come from the germline V gene. CDR3 coding DNA: TGTGCCAGCAGCCAAACAGGGGGCACGGACTATGGCTACACCTTC. Its translation is CASSQTGGTDYGYTF.

V is TRBV12-3 or TRBV12-4 and J is TRBJ2-5, with 8 bases identical to TRBD1. CDR3 size: 13 residues. The V and J ends lost 7 bases and 3 bases, in that order; junction bases with no gene match: 4. The CDR3 reads CASNRGWEETQYF. The DNA of the CDR3 is TGTGCCAGCAACAGGGGGTGGGAAGAGACCCAGTACTTC.

The sample holds many counts of this clonotype. The chain joins TRBV24-1 to TRBJ2-3; 7 bases agree with TRBD1. This CDR3 region has 18 residues. Germline CDR1 reads KGHDR; CDR2 reads SFDVKD. Trimming took 3 bases from V and 4 from J; bases not matched to a gene: 15. The CDR3 sequence is CATSDPITTGTDADTQYF. The CDR3 DNA reads TGTGCCACCAGTGATCCTATAACGACAGGGACGGATGCAGATACGCAGTATTTT.

The rearrangement joins TRBV2 to TRBJ2-3; D gene uncertain. The CDR3 covers 13 residues. Germline values: CDR1 SNHLY, CDR2 FYNNEI. V was cut by 6 bases and J by 6 bases, with 13 bases left in between. The CDR3 here is CASSGQMGDTQYF. For the CDR3, the DNA is TGTGCCAGCAGCGGCCAGATGGGCGATACGCAGTATTTT.

The J gene is TRBJ1-6, the V gene TRBV28; no firm D call. CDR3 length: 14 amino acids. Trimming took off 6 bases at V and 0 bases at J, with 6 bases between the two ends. Germline loops: CDR1 MDHEN, CDR2 SYDVKM. In nucleotides, the CDR3 is TGTGCCAGCAGGGCTGACTCCTATAATTCACCCCTCCACTTT. This sequence encodes CASRADSYNSPLHF.

In regard to this clonotype: A read error is possible here, since a much larger clone lies one base away. The gene calls are TRBV20-1 and TRBJ1-1; 9 bases align to TRBD1. From germline, CDR1 is DFQATT and CDR2 SNEGSKA (reference sequence). The CDR3 extends over 13 amino acids. The CDR3 region has the DNA TGCAGTGTCATGACAGGGGGAGGCACTGAAGGTTTCTTT. As protein: CSVMTGGGTEGFF.

A single count supports this clonotype. V usage is TRBV11-2 and J usage is TRBJ2-5, with D possibly TRBD2 on 5 matching bases. The CDR3 totals 15 residues. CDR1 and CDR2 from the germline V gene are SGHAT and FQNNGV. Between the trimmed V and J ends, which lost 5 bases and 5 bases, there was a span of 18 bases. Written as DNA, the CDR3 is TGTGCCAGCAGCCTCGATCCGGAGGAGTGGGAGACCCAGTACTTC. This gives the protein CASSLDPEEWETQYF.

The CDR3 DNA reads as TGTGCCAGCAACCCCAATACAGGGCGAACCGGGGAGCTGTTTTTT. Translated, it gives CASNPNTGRTGELFF. This rearrangement joins TRBV28 to TRBJ2-2; perhaps TRBD1 as D (6 bases). The CDR3 is 15 amino acids. Trimming pared 7 bases from V and 5 bases from J, leaving 17 bases between. Germline V gives CDR1 MDHEN, CDR2 SYDVKM.

This clonotype has more than one count but fewer than ten. This sequence joins TRBV29-1 and TRBJ2-6, with a tentative D call TRBD2 (6 bases). Trimming removed 7 bases at V and 2 bases at J, with 21 bases between. This CDR3 has 17 amino acids. Germline CDR1 is SQVTM and CDR2 is ANQGSEA. Here the CDR3 DNA reads TGCAGCGACCGCGGGGTGGAAGAGAATGCTGGGGCCAACGTCCTGACTTTC. Protein sequence: CSDRGVEENAGANVLTF.

This clonotype has ten or more counts. The chain joins TRBV6-1 to TRBJ2-4; possibly TRBD1 for D (6 bases). With 7 bases removed from V and 6 bases from J, the gap between germline ends came to 16 bases. The CDR3 loop spans 14 amino acids. Germline CDR1 and CDR2: MNHNS and SASEGT. CDR3 nucleotides: TGTGCCAGCACCCCTGGGGACATACTAAACATTCAGTACTTC. Amino acids: CASTPGDILNIQYF.

This clonotype was counted ten times or more. CDR3 amino acids: CASSPRQGESPLHF. CDR3 DNA: TGTGCCAGCAGCCCAAGACAGGGAGAATCACCCCTCCACTTT. The rearrangement links TRBV11-2 to TRBJ1-6; 7 bases line up with TRBD1. Germline CDR1 reads SGHAT; CDR2 reads FQNNGV. Trimming took 5 bases from V and 10 from J; bases not matched to a gene: 8. This CDR3 contains 14 residues. The variable domain in full, with the rest retrieved from reference TRBV11-2 and TRBJ1-6, is EAGVAQSPRYKIIEKRQSVAFWCNPISGHATLYWYQQILGQGPKLLIQFQNNGVVDDSQLPKDRFSAERLKGVDSTLKIQPAKLEDSAVYLCASSPRQGESPLHFGNGTRLTVT.